This entry lists 6 T cell receptor beta chains sequenced from one sample in a study of CD8+ T cells in alopecia areata. cDNA serving as the sequencing template came from extracted, reverse transcribed RNA. Assay: immunoSEQ multiplex PCR; the TCRdb copy retains only in-frame clones and omits some. The sample contains 110,000 to 150,000 clones, roughly 64% of which appear only once. The specimen was CD4+ T cells sorted from blood, collected at week 0. The receptors originated from a human donor with alopecia areata.

V and J are TRBV25-1 and TRBJ1-3; weak D call: TRBD1 (6 bases). The CDR3 has 15 amino acids. The germline V gene encodes CDR1 MGHDK and CDR2 SYGVNS. V was trimmed by 3 bases and J by 2 bases, leaving 11 bases between them. The CDR3 reads CASSDPGDAGNTIYF. For the CDR3, the DNA is TGTGCCAGCAGTGACCCAGGGGACGCTGGAAACACCATATATTTT.

The chain joins TRBV30 to TRBJ1-5; 7 bases are a match to TRBD1. CDR1 and CDR2 from the germline V gene are GTSNPN and SVGIG (reference sequence). V gave up 2 bases and J gave up 2 bases; unmatched junction bases: 3. This CDR3 has 14 amino acids. DNA of the CDR3: TGTGCCTGGAGTTCCGGGACAGGCAATCAGCCCCAGCATTTT. This sequence encodes CAWSSGTGNQPQHF.

On this clone itself: Other DNA variants within this sample encode the same CDR3. The rearrangement links TRBV7-9 to TRBJ2-7, with 8 nucleotides matching TRBD2. J lost 3 bases, V lost 7 bases, and 2 bases had no gene match. The CDR3 is 12 amino acids. Germline V gene sequence: CDR1 SEHNR, CDR2 FQNEAQ (reference sequence). This CDR3 reads CASNGGDYEQYF. In DNA form, the CDR3 reads TGTGCCAGCAACGGGGGGGACTACGAGCAGTACTTC.

The gene calls are TRBV30 and TRBJ1-5, with D possibly being TRBD1 (6 bases). This CDR3 contains 14 residues. V was pared by 0 bases and J by 4 bases, with 10 bases between. CDR1 is GTSNPN, CDR2 SVGIG, per germline (reference sequence). As DNA, the CDR3 is TGTGCCTGGAGTGTTGTGGACAGTAATCAGCCCCAGCATTTT. It encodes CAWSVVDSNQPQHF.

In regard to this clone: The sample contains more than one DNA sequence encoding this CDR3. The CDR3 sequence is CASSLPRGRNTEAFF. In DNA form, the CDR3 reads TGTGCCAGCAGCTTACCTCGGGGGAGGAACACTGAAGCTTTCTTT. The chain uses TRBV13 and TRBJ1-1, with D possibly being TRBD1 (5 bases). In germline, CDR1 is PRHDT, CDR2 FYEKMQ (reference sequence). This CDR3 comprises 15 residues. Trimming took off 2 bases at V and 1 base at J, with 11 bases between the two ends.

This clone was counted only a few times. V gene TRBV7-2 combines with J gene TRBJ2-1; 9 nucleotides align to TRBD2. This CDR3 is built from 13 residues. Trimming cost V 6 bases and J 8 bases; bases outside gene matches: 5. Per the germline V gene, CDR1 is SGHTA and CDR2 is FQGNSA. This chain's CDR3 is CASSTAGGYEQFF. Written as DNA, the CDR3 is TGTGCCAGCAGTACAGCGGGGGGCTATGAGCAGTTCTTC.